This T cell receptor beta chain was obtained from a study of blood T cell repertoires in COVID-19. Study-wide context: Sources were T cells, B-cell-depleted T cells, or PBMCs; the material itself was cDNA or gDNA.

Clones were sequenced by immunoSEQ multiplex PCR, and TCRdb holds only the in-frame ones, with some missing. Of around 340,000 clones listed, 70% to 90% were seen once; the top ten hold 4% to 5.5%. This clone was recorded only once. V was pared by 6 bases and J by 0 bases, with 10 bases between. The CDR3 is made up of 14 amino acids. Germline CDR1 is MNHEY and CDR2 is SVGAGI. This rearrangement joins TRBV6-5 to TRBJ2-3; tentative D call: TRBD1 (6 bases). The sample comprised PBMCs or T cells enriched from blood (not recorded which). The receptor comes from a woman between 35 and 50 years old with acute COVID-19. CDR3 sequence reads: CASRRTASTDTQYF. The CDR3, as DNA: TGTGCCAGCAGACGGACAGCTAGCACAGATACGCAGTATTTT.